The rows below give T cell receptor beta chains drawn from one sample of a study of CD4+ T cells in melanoma. Sequencing used immunoSEQ multiplex PCR; TCRdb keeps in-frame clones, though not all of them. The top ten clones hold roughly 1.4% of a sample with 110,000 to 150,000 clones, 80% to 95% of them seen once. The receptors originated from a human donor with melanoma. Each CDR3 is given with its conserved first and last residue.

TRBV28 CASSPSGKGDADTQYF
TRBV7-7 CASSLGQGSHEQYF
TRBV19 CASSLRGADTQYF
TRBV7-9 CASSFPGLNYGYTF
TRBV28 CASSAGGREQYF
TRBV10-2 CASSLPSSPLHF
TRBV15 CATSSRSPRNNEQFF
TRBV5-4 CASSLDDPRHTQYF
TRBV6-5 CASTPRARPEQYF
TRBV5-1 CASRPPENTNYGYTF
TRBV21-1 CASSKGGSGGAKNTGELFF
TRBV9 CASSVGAITINEQFF
TRBV7-9 CASTDLGSSYEQYF
TRBV5-1 CASSSEYPGELFF
TRBV2 CASSGSATGSYQPQHF
TRBV5-1 CASSPGLAGEETQYF
TRBV2 CASRRDSNQPQHF
TRBV2 CASSQGVQYEQFF
TRBV11-2 CASSSLSGTSYNEQFF
TRBV6-5 CASSFAPRNTGELFF
TRBV5-1 CASSSLDRVETQYF
TRBV5-4 CASSSGQENTEAFF
TRBV27 CASSSLSTGRNYGYTF
TRBV9 CASSAGTGWSSPLHF
TRBV4-1 CASSPAPYSNQPQHF
TRBV4-1 CASSHPFGEGDVEKQYF
TRBV5-1 CASSLGGAETQYF
TRBV5-1 CASSHTPGGIETQYF
TRBV11-3 CASSLGGVVTDTQYF
TRBV7-2 CASSRGQTGELFF
TRBV5-1 CASSLGGTGANVLTF
TRBV5-4 CASSQASGWSQTQYF
TRBV7-8 CASRGGHTYEQYF
TRBV18 CASSPRNGQDGTEAFF
TRBV19 CASSERAEGGGDYGYTF
TRBV21-1 CASSKDPGQVPYEQYF
TRBV6-5 CASSYSIREKLFF
TRBV6-1 CASSEVGGPDTQYF
TRBV10-3 CAISGGGHEQFF
TRBV5-8 CASSWGTPGSQTQYF
TRBV10-3 CAISSRQGTNYGYTF
TRBV2 CASSEGGGRLNEQFF
TRBV19 CASSLGSSYEQYF
TRBV29-1 CSVEDLSGGAPDTQYF